Listed below are T cell receptor beta chains from one sample, sequenced in a study of Ad26.COV2.S vaccination and SARS-CoV-2 variants. The data were produced by immunoSEQ multiplex PCR, yet TCRdb's version contains in-frame clones alone and is incomplete. The sample yields approximately 360,000 clones, about four fifths seen once. This sample comprised peripheral blood, obtained in a trial of Ad26.COV2.S vaccine versus placebo. The origin of the receptors is a person between 18 and 60 years old who received the Ad26.COV2.S COVID-19 vaccine or a placebo. The CDR3 runs from the conserved cysteine through the conserved F or W. D genes are given only for firm matches. Clone sizes are given selectively: once, few, many, or a class where the clone is expanded.

>once|-|TRBV21-1|TRBJ2-7
TGTGCCAGCAGCAGGGAGGCTACCTACGAGCAGTACTTC
CASSREATYEQYF
>-|TRBD1|TRBV29-1|TRBJ1-5
TGCAGCGCTAGGACAGGTAATCAGCCCCAGCATTTT
CSARTGNQPQHF
>-|-|TRBV6-4|TRBJ1-5
TGTGCCAGCATTCCTTGGACAGCGCACAATCAGCCCCAGCATTTT
CASIPWTAHNQPQHF
>-|-|TRBV2|TRBJ1-1
TGTGCCAGCACCCCGGGGCCAGGGAACACTGAAGCTTTCTTT
CASTPGPGNTEAFF
>-|-|TRBV5-1|TRBJ2-3
TGCGCCAGCAGCTTGGGGGGCGGGGTAGATACGCAGTATTTT
CASSLGGGVDTQYF
>-|-|TRBV9|TRBJ1-6
TGTGCCAGCAGCGTAGGTGCGGGGTCACCCCTCCACTTT
CASSVGAGSPLHF
>-|-|TRBV9|TRBJ2-3
TGTGCCAGCAGCGTAAACCTGGGGGCTTCCTACACAGATACGCAGTATTTT
CASSVNLGASYTDTQYF
>-|TRBD2|TRBV11-2|TRBJ2-7
TGTGCCAGCAGCCCTCTAACCGGGACTAGCGGGATAAGGGAACAGTACTTC
CASSPLTGTSGIREQYF
>-|-|TRBV6-4|TRBJ1-4
TGTGCCAGCGTGGGGGGCAGAACTAATGAAAAACTGTTTTTT
CASVGGRTNEKLFF
>-|-|TRBV15|TRBJ2-5
TGTGCCACCAGCATTCGGACTCTCGGTCCCGTGGAGACCCAGTACTTC
CATSIRTLGPVETQYF
>-|-|TRBV6-5|TRBJ2-3
TGTGCCAGCAGTTACAGACCCACAGATACGCAGTATTTT
CASSYRPTDTQYF
>-|-|TRBV3-1/TRBV3-2|TRBJ2-3
TGTGCCAGCAGCCAAGTCGCAGGGGAAGATACGCAGTATTTT
CASSQVAGEDTQYF
>-|-|TRBV20-1|TRBJ1-2
TGCAGTGCTAGTAAGATAGGTAACTATGGCTACACCTTC
CSASKIGNYGYTF
>-|-|TRBV30|TRBJ2-5
TGTGCCTGGAGTCTTCAAGAGACCCAGTACTTC
CAWSLQETQYF
>-|-|TRBV7-8|TRBJ1-1
TGTGCCAGCAGACAACCAGGGGTTAACACTGAAGCTTTCTTT
CASRQPGVNTEAFF